This TCR beta chain originates from a study of T-cell memory formation after mild COVID-19. 5'RACE primed at constant segments yielded TCR alpha and TCR beta cDNA libraries bearing sample barcodes and UMIs. TCRdb reprocessed the 5' RACE reads with MiXCR, giving one entry per CDR3 protein. The repertoire holds more than 300,000 distinct CDR3 sequences, roughly 15% seen once, with about 20% in the top ten. CDR3 length equals 14 residues. Trimming took 0 bases from V and 5 from J, leaving 10 bases between them. The V gene's germline CDR1 is SGHKS and CDR2 YYEKEE (reference sequence). Study-level results: CD4+ clones that contracted lay mainly in CM and EM; CD8+ ones lay in EMRA.

The table lists this clonotype with a few counts. No antigen is known for it. The chain recombines TRBV5-5 with TRBJ2-3, with D possibly being TRBD1 or TRBD2 (5 bases each). This sequence originates from a man younger than 30 who had mild COVID-19 (a few samples of this study predate the infection). Cell type and time point are not known. Sample: PBMCs or a T cell subset sorted from them (not recorded which). CDR3: CASSLEGRGDTQYF. CDR3 DNA: TGTGCCAGCAGCTTGGAGGGGAGAGGAGATACGCAGTATTTT.